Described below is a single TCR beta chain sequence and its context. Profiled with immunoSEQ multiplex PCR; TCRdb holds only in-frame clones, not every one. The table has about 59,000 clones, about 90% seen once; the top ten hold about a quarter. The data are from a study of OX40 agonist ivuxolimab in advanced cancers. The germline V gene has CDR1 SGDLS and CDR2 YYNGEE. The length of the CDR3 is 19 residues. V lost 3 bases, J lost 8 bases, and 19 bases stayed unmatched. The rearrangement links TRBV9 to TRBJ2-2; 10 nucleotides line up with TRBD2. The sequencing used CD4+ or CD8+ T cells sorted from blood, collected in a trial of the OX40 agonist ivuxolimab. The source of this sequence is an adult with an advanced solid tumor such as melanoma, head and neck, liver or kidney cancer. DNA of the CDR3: TGTGCCAGCAGCGCAGTGAGTGTAAGGGGACTAGCGATTACGGGGGAGCTGTTTTTT. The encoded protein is CASSAVSVRGLAITGELFF.